This T cell receptor (beta chain) was sequenced in a study of CD8+ T cells in alopecia areata. Study background: The tofacitinib course ran for 6 to 18 months and was followed by 6 months off drug. Findings and limits, study-wide: For patients receiving tofacitinib, scalp clonality and expanded CD8+ clones among the top 100 significantly decreased.

cDNA reverse transcribed from extracted RNA served as the sequencing template. TCRdb's copy holds only in-frame clones and misses some; the assay was immunoSEQ multiplex PCR. The sample includes more than 100,000 clones, under 90% seen only once; the top ten take 11%. Documented treatment: oral pan-JAK inhibitor, 5-10 mg twice daily. Punch biopsies of lesional scalp, plus peripheral blood, were taken from alopecia areata patients. Trimming removed 8 bases at V and 0 bases at J, with 14 bases between. The germline CDR1 and CDR2 sequences are WSHSY and SAAADI. CDR3 length: 15 residues. Worth noting for this clone: Its antigen is unknown.

The sample was CD8+ T cells sorted from blood, taken at roughly week 30, from a patient treated with tofacitinib. The rearrangement links TRBV10-2 to TRBJ2-1; no clear D. This sequence was found in a human donor with alopecia areata. As DNA, the CDR3 is TGCGCCAGCCGCCTAAGCGCTGGCTCCTACAATGAGCAGTTCTTC. Protein sequence: CASRLSAGSYNEQFF.